Listed here is a single T cell receptor (beta chain). Its antigen is not known. The study separated CD4+ cells into CD45RA+ naive and CD45RA-negative memory subsets. The method was immunoSEQ multiplex PCR; TCRdb's version includes in-frame clones alone and lacks a portion of them. The sample gives some 1 million clones, about 77% of which show up once; around 1.4% is in the top ten. This sample stems from a study of shared clonotypes between healthy human individuals. For the study at large: Three plates each covered CD4 naive and memory; CD8 naive two, CD8 memory one. General study points: Clonotypes that were shared across a handful of donors made up roughly 5% of naive CD4 clonotypes.

CDR1 LNHDA and CDR2 SQIVND come from the germline V gene (reference sequence). Trimming cost V 4 bases and J 3 bases, with 18 bases left between them. The CDR3 covers 17 residues. This clonotype originated in a man younger than 35 in good health. The V and J genes are TRBV19 and TRBJ2-2; D may correspond to TRBD1 or TRBD2 (7 bases each). Material: memory CD4+ T cells sorted from blood. Stated subset: CD45RA-negative fraction. The CDR3 reads CASSKRKTGRDTGELFF. Here the CDR3 DNA reads TGTGCCAGTAGTAAACGAAAGACAGGGAGGGACACCGGGGAGCTGTTTTTT.